This is a list of T cell receptor beta chains from one sample in a study of cytomegalovirus exposure and HLA in healthy donors. Profiling relied on immunoSEQ multiplex PCR, and the TCRdb table lists in-frame clones only, not all of them. The table shows more than 300,000 clones, with roughly 89% occurring only once. Source material: PBMCs. Receptors originate from a woman aged 18-35 years in good health and CMV-seronegative. Each CDR3 is given with its conserved first and last residue. A D gene is named only where the DNA matches it firmly. Clone size is not always given. Where it is, it says once, few, many or a class for expanded clones.

>NA|TRBV27|TRBJ2-3|TRBD2
TGTGCCAGCAGTCTCACGGGACTACCCACAGATACGCAGTATTTT
CASSLTGLPTDTQYF
>few|TRBV4-1|TRBJ2-2|TRBD2
TGCGCCAGCAGCCCTAGCGGCACTGATCCCGGGGAGCTGTTTTTT
CASSPSGTDPGELFF
>NA|TRBV5-1|TRBJ2-1|NA
TGCGCCAGCAGCTTGGCCGGGGAAGATGCCTACAATGAGCAGTTCTTC
CASSLAGEDAYNEQFF
>NA|TRBV10-3|TRBJ1-4|NA
TGTGCCATCGGGGAGCTAGGGACTAATGAAAAACTGTTTTTT
CAIGELGTNEKLFF
>few|TRBV11-2|TRBJ2-1|TRBD2
TGTGCCAGCAGCCTTGATAGCGGGACTAAGCAGTTCTTC
CASSLDSGTKQFF
>NA|TRBV11-2|TRBJ1-5|NA
TGTGCCAGCAGCTCACCACAGGGGCCCCAGCATTTT
CASSSPQGPQHF
>NA|TRBV5-6|TRBJ1-1|TRBD1
TGTGCCAGCCAAAAACAGGGGTTCACTGAAGCTTTCTTT
CASQKQGFTEAFF
>NA|TRBV28|TRBJ1-6|TRBD1
TGTGCCAGCAGTTACTCGGACAGGGCCCTCAGCTTTGGGACCCTCCACTTT
CASSYSDRALSFGTLHF
>NA|TRBV19|TRBJ1-6|NA
TGTGCCAGTAGTATAGGTGGCTCACCCCTCCACTTT
CASSIGGSPLHF
>NA|TRBV7-6|TRBJ2-1|NA
TGTGCCAGCAGCCCCCGGGATATAGTCTACAATGAGCAGTTCTTC
CASSPRDIVYNEQFF
>NA|TRBV5-1|TRBJ1-2|NA
TGCGCCAGCAGAGGAACGCTCAGGACTTTTAACTATGGCTACACCTTC
CASRGTLRTFNYGYTF
>NA|TRBV9|TRBJ2-4|NA
TGTGCCAGCAGCCTCGGCCAAGCGGAGCACATTCAGTACTTC
CASSLGQAEHIQYF
>once|TRBV6-7|TRBJ2-1|TRBD2
TGTGCCAGCAGTCCTCTGTCATTATGGGCTAGCGGGGGTACTTCTCCTCATGAGCAGTTCTTC
CASSPLSLWASGGTSPHEQFF
>NA|TRBV4-1|TRBJ1-2|NA
TGCGCCAGCAGCGATGACAGCGACGAATCTAACTATGGCTACACCTTC
CASSDDSDESNYGYTF
>NA|TRBV4-1|TRBJ1-5|TRBD1
TGCGCCAGCAGCCAAGATGGGGACAGGGTGATAGGTCAGCCCCAGCATTTT
CASSQDGDRVIGQPQHF
>NA|TRBV27|TRBJ1-5|NA
TGTGCCAGCAGTTATCGCGATAGCAATCAGCCCCAGCATTTT
CASSYRDSNQPQHF
>NA|TRBV18|TRBJ2-7|TRBD2
TGTGCCAGCTCACCACGGGAGGGTTCGAGTGATGGCTACGAGCAGTACTTC
CASSPREGSSDGYEQYF
>NA|TRBV5-1|TRBJ2-2|TRBD1
TGCGCCAGCAGCAAAATGACAGGGGGCAGCTCCGGGGAGCTGTTTTTT
CASSKMTGGSSGELFF
>NA|TRBV19|TRBJ2-7|NA
TGTGCCAGTAGTATAAGAGCGGGCAGCAGCAGCTCCTACGAGCAGTACTTC
CASSIRAGSSSSYEQYF
>NA|TRBV6-5|TRBJ2-7|NA
TGTGCCAGCAGTACGGGACTCCCCTACGAGCAGTACTTC
CASSTGLPYEQYF
>NA|TRBV15|TRBJ2-5|NA
TGTGCCACCAGATTAGACAGGTCTGAAGAGACCCAGTACTTC
CATRLDRSEETQYF
>NA|TRBV18|TRBJ2-1|TRBD2
TGTGCCAGCTCACCACCGGGAGGGACTAGCAGTTCCTACAATGAGCAGTTCTTC
CASSPPGGTSSSYNEQFF
>NA|TRBV27|TRBJ2-1|TRBD2
TGTGCCAGCAGTACCCTCACGGGGGGGCCCGTTGAGCAGTTCTTC
CASSTLTGGPVEQFF
>NA|TRBV19|TRBJ2-1|NA
TGTGCCAGTTGCGGACAGAGTACCCACAATGAGCAGTTCTTC
CASCGQSTHNEQFF
>NA|TRBV5-5|TRBJ1-2|NA
TGTGCCAGCAGCTTGGAGACAGCCCTCGGCTACACCTTC
CASSLETALGYTF